Below, 14 T cell receptor beta chains from the same sample are listed, as sequenced in a study of blood T cell repertoires in COVID-19. TCRdb's copy holds only in-frame clones and misses some; the assay was immunoSEQ multiplex PCR. The data contain 150,000 to 200,000 clones, 65% to 90% of them seen just once; the ten biggest clones take up under 6.5%. The sample was PBMCs or T cells enriched from blood (not recorded which). The receptor set was obtained from a woman aged 60-70 years with acute COVID-19.

The V call is TRBV6-6, the J call TRBJ2-5; D is perhaps TRBD1 (6 bases). The CDR3 consists of 15 residues. CDR1 and CDR2 from the germline V gene are MNHNY and SVGAGI (reference sequence). V lost 0 bases, J lost 0 bases, and 8 bases lay in between. The CDR3 nucleotides are TGTGCCAGCAGTTACTCAGGGACATACCAAGAGACCCAGTACTTC. Translating gives CASSYSGTYQETQYF.

The V call is TRBV30, the J call TRBJ2-7, with D possibly being TRBD2 (6 bases). Germline V lookup: CDR1 GTSNPN, CDR2 SVGIG (reference sequence). This CDR3 has 14 amino acids. V lost 4 bases and J 0 bases, leaving 13 bases between the germline ends. As DNA, the CDR3 is TGTGCCTGGACTCGGCCGGGGGACTCCTACGAGCAGTACGTC. Amino acid sequence: CAWTRPGDSYEQYV.

The rearrangement joins TRBV28 to TRBJ2-7; 9 bases fit TRBD1. Germline V lookup: CDR1 MDHEN, CDR2 SYDVKM. CDR3 length: 15 amino acids. J was trimmed by 1 base and V by 4 bases; bases with no gene match: 5. The CDR3 here is CASSSPGQGSYEQYV. The CDR3 nucleotides are TGTGCCAGCAGTTCTCCGGGACAGGGATCCTACGAGCAGTACGTC.

The V gene is TRBV5-1, the J gene TRBJ2-1, with 11 nucleotides matching TRBD2. Germline assignment: CDR1 SGHRS and CDR2 YFSETQ. J gave up 1 base and V 1 base, and 7 bases lay outside the gene matches. The CDR3 covers 18 residues. This CDR3 reads CASSLFGSGGVSYNEQFF. In DNA, the CDR3 is TGCGCCAGCAGCTTGTTTGGTAGCGGGGGGGTGTCCTACAATGAGCAGTTCTTC.

The chain joins TRBV11-2 to TRBJ2-1, with 11 bases that match TRBD1. V was pared by 4 bases and J by 6 bases, with 5 bases of the junction left unmatched. The CDR3 covers 15 residues. The germline V gene encodes CDR1 SGHAT and CDR2 FQNNGV. CDR3 protein: CASSSGQGVSNEQFF. DNA of the CDR3: TGTGCCAGCAGCTCGGGACAGGGGGTAAGCAATGAGCAGTTCTTC.

This clone was seen only once. Within the sample, other DNA sequences also encode this same CDR3. The rearrangement links TRBV10-1 to TRBJ1-2, with a tentative D call TRBD1 (6 bases). The germline V gene has CDR1 WNHNN and CDR2 SYGVQD (reference sequence). The V end was cut by 6 bases, the J end by 4 bases, with 12 bases between. This CDR3 has 13 amino acids. The DNA of the CDR3 is TGCGCCAGCAGCGCCCAGGGGTCCTATGGCTACACCTTC. Translated, it gives CASSAQGSYGYTF.

The rearrangement uses TRBV7-9 and TRBJ1-1, with 10 bases identical to TRBD1. This CDR3 contains 14 residues. CDR1 is SEHNR, CDR2 FQNEAQ, per germline (reference sequence). The trim removed 5 bases at V and 3 bases at J, leaving 3 bases unmatched. The CDR3 spells CASSAGTGDTEAFF. For the CDR3, the DNA is TGTGCCAGCAGCGCCGGGACAGGGGACACTGAAGCTTTCTTT.

The V call is TRBV30, the J call TRBJ2-2; D is perhaps TRBD1 (6 bases). Per germline, CDR1 GTSNPN and CDR2 SVGIG (reference sequence). The CDR3 spans 19 residues. Trimming cost V 0 bases and J 0 bases, with 20 bases left between them. CDR3 amino acids: CAWSVGLVWDTTNTGELFF. CDR3 sequence (DNA): TGTGCCTGGAGTGTTGGGTTAGTTTGGGACACAACGAACACCGGGGAGCTGTTTTTT.

J is TRBJ2-7 and V is TRBV18, with 7 positions matching TRBD2. Germline V lookup: CDR1 KGHSH, CDR2 LQKENI. This CDR3 has 15 amino acids. V lost 3 bases, J lost 4 bases, and 9 bases stayed unmatched. The CDR3 region is CASSPDRTRKYEQYF. Here the CDR3 DNA reads TGTGCCAGCTCACCTGATAGGACTAGAAAATACGAGCAGTACTTC.

This clone has only a few counts. The chain recombines TRBV7-2 with TRBJ1-5; 7 bases fit TRBD1. The CDR3 is 13 residues long. Germline-derived CDR1 and CDR2 are SGHTA and FQGNSA. V was pared by 5 bases and J by 7 bases, with 5 bases of the junction left unmatched. CDR3 nucleotide sequence: TGTGCCAGCAGCCGGGACAGCCCCCAGCCCCAGCATTTT. It encodes CASSRDSPQPQHF.

About this clone itself: The same CDR3 can be traced to other DNA sequences in this sample. The chain carries TRBV9 and TRBJ2-3, with no clear D. The ends were cut back, 2 bases at V and 4 bases at J, with 8 bases in the middle. Germline V gene sequence: CDR1 SGDLS, CDR2 YYNGEE. The CDR3 sequence is 13 residues long. CDR3 residues: CASSVRGSDTQYF. CDR3 nucleotide sequence: TGTGCCAGCAGCGTTAGAGGATCAGATACGCAGTATTTT.

The V call is TRBV6-5, the J call TRBJ1-2, with D unresolved. This CDR3 comprises 15 residues. The V gene's germline CDR1 is MNHEY and CDR2 SVGAGI. Trimming stripped 7 bases from V and 6 bases from J, with 21 bases between. The CDR3 spells CASIPGVGNVNGYTF. CDR3 DNA: TGTGCCAGCATACCCGGGGTTGGTAACGTGAATGGCTACACCTTC.

The genes are TRBV11-3 and TRBJ2-5, with 7 bases aligning to TRBD2. This CDR3 has 15 amino acids. The V gene's germline CDR1 is SGHNT and CDR2 YENEEA. V gave up 5 bases and J gave up 4 bases; unmatched junction bases: 10. The CDR3 is CASSPREGLGETQYF. The CDR3, as DNA: TGTGCCAGCAGCCCGAGGGAGGGCCTGGGAGAGACCCAGTACTTC.

V gene TRBV19 combines with J gene TRBJ1-5, with D hard to call. Trimming pared 0 bases from V and 3 bases from J, leaving 12 bases between. The germline gives CDR1 LNHDA, CDR2 SQIVND (reference sequence). This CDR3 region has 16 residues. CDR3: CASSIDAGEVNQPQHF. The CDR3 DNA reads TGTGCCAGTAGTATAGATGCCGGGGAGGTCAATCAGCCCCAGCATTTT.